This is a list of T cell receptor beta chains from one sample in a study of blood T cell repertoires in COVID-19. TCRdb's table, derived via immunoSEQ multiplex PCR, lists solely in-frame clones and lacks some. The sample has 300,000 to 400,000 clones; about nine tenths are singletons. The sequenced material came from peripheral blood. The receptors stem from a man aged 30-40 years with COVID-19, enrolled during active disease. CDR3s include the opening cysteine and the closing phenylalanine or tryptophan. The D gene is left open where the match is weak. Size is stated for part of the rows, as once, few or many counts, or as a class when the clone is expanded.

D gene,J gene,clone size,V gene,CDR3 DNA,CDR3 protein
.,TRBJ1-2,.,TRBV6-5,TGTGCCAGCACCTATGGGCAGACCTATGGCTACACCTTC,CASTYGQTYGYTF
.,TRBJ2-1,.,TRBV19,TGTGCCAGTAGTATGATACAGAGCTCCTACAATGAGCAGTTCTTC,CASSMIQSSYNEQFF
TRBD1,TRBJ1-2,few,TRBV9,TGTGCCAGCAGCGCGGAGACAGGGTATACCTATGGCTACACCTTC,CASSAETGYTYGYTF
TRBD2,TRBJ2-4,.,TRBV5-6,TGTGCCAGCAGCTTGGATGGACTAGCGGGAGATGGCAAAAACATTCAGTACTTC,CASSLDGLAGDGKNIQYF
TRBD2,TRBJ2-7,.,TRBV30,TGTGCCTGGAGTGTATGGGGGGGTGAATCCTACGAGCAGTACTTC,CAWSVWGGESYEQYF
TRBD2,TRBJ2-3,.,TRBV7-3,TGTGCCAGCAGCTTCATAGCGGGAGGGAGAGATACGCAGTATTTT,CASSFIAGGRDTQYF
TRBD1,TRBJ1-2,.,TRBV5-4,TGTGCCAGCAGCTTAACAGGGGAGTATGGCTACACCTTC,CASSLTGEYGYTF
.,TRBJ1-5,.,TRBV7-9,TGTGCCAGCAGCTTGACCGGACAGCGGTCGCCCCAGCATTTT,CASSLTGQRSPQHF
TRBD1,TRBJ2-2,.,TRBV5-1,TGCGCCAGCAGCTTGCCGACAGGGGGCTATCCCGGGGAGCTGTTTTTT,CASSLPTGGYPGELFF
TRBD1,TRBJ1-5,.,TRBV6-5,TGTGCCAGCAGGGCAGGGGGTTATAACAATCAGCCCCAGCATTTT,CASRAGGYNNQPQHF
.,TRBJ1-2,.,TRBV5-1,TGCGCCAGCAGCGCACGACAGGTCCCCACCCATGGCTACACCTTC,CASSARQVPTHGYTF
.,TRBJ1-2,.,TRBV7-9,TGTGCCAGCAGCCTCAGCCGGACGGGACTCCGAAGGAACTATGGCTACACCTTC,CASSLSRTGLRRNYGYTF
.,TRBJ2-3,.,TRBV5-4,TGTGCCAGCAGCTTGGATAGGGGGAGTGCAGATACGCAGTATTTT,CASSLDRGSADTQYF
.,TRBJ1-1,.,TRBV9,TGTGCCAGCAGCCCCGTAGTTGTAACTGAAGCTTTCTTT,CASSPVVVTEAFF
.,TRBJ2-2,.,TRBV5-4,TGTGCCAGCAGCCTCCCCGGGGGGGAGCTGTTTTTT,CASSLPGGELFF
.,TRBJ1-6,.,TRBV9,TGTGCCAGCAGCTCCTCCCGCGGATCACCCCTCCACTTT,CASSSSRGSPLHF
TRBD2,TRBJ2-5,.,TRBV30,TGTGCCTGGAGGAAAAGCGGGAGTTACCAAGAGACCCAGTACTTC,CAWRKSGSYQETQYF
.,TRBJ2-2,once,TRBV30,TGTGCCTGGAGTGTAGGGGTCTTGAACACCGGGGAGCTGTTTTTT,CAWSVGVLNTGELFF
TRBD1,TRBJ1-5,.,TRBV5-6,TGTGCCAGCAGCTTGGTGGGACAGAGCAATCAGCCCCAGCATTTT,CASSLVGQSNQPQHF
TRBD1,TRBJ1-2,.,TRBV27,TGTGCCAGCAGCCGGGTATCCCTAGGGGACAGGACCCAGACGGGCTATGGCTACACCTTC,CASSRVSLGDRTQTGYGYTF
TRBD1,TRBJ2-7,.,TRBV2,TGTGCCAGCAATAGGGACAGGAACTCCTACGAGCAGTACTTC,CASNRDRNSYEQYF
.,TRBJ1-1,.,TRBV27,TGTGCCAGCAGTTCCCACGGGAGGGAGGCGGCTTTCTTT,CASSSHGREAAFF
TRBD1,TRBJ1-3,few,TRBV7-9,TGTGCCAGCAGCTCCGGGACAGCCGAGAACACCATATATTTT,CASSSGTAENTIYF
TRBD1,TRBJ2-5,once,TRBV29-1,TGCAGCGTTGAAGGCAGGGGGGAGACCCAGTACTTC,CSVEGRGETQYF
TRBD2,TRBJ2-7,.,TRBV7-2,TGTGCCAGCAGACCCCCCGAGGGGCGCGGGGGGGCCCACGAGCAGTACTTC,CASRPPEGRGGAHEQYF
.,TRBJ1-2,.,TRBV4-3,TGCGCCAGCAGCCAAGATAGGGCCCAGGGAATCTATGGCTACACCTTC,CASSQDRAQGIYGYTF
TRBD1,TRBJ2-7,once,TRBV4-3,TGCGCCAGCAGCCAAGAGGAACAGGGGCGCTCCTACGAGCAGTACTTC,CASSQEEQGRSYEQYF
.,TRBJ1-1,.,TRBV30,TGTGCCGTCAGGAGGGACACTGAAGCTTTCTTT,CAVRRDTEAFF
TRBD1,TRBJ1-6,.,TRBV6-6,TGTGCCAGCAGCCGACAGGGCAGAGGCGCGGATAATTCACCCCTCCACTTT,CASSRQGRGADNSPLHF
.,TRBJ2-5,few,TRBV6-2/TRBV6-3,TGTGCCAGCAGCCCGGGGAGAGGTGGTACCCAGTACTTC,CASSPGRGGTQYF
.,TRBJ2-7,.,TRBV19,TGTGCCACCTCACGGACAAGTCCGGGCGAGCAGTACTTC,CATSRTSPGEQYF
.,TRBJ2-3,.,TRBV28,TGTGCCAGCAGTTTACTAGCGATTAGCACAGATACGCAGTATTTT,CASSLLAISTDTQYF
.,TRBJ1-6,once,TRBV7-2,TGTGCCAGCAGCTTTACAGGAACGCATAATTCACCCCTCCACTTT,CASSFTGTHNSPLHF
.,TRBJ2-4,.,TRBV28,TGTGCCAGCAGTTTACGGGGTTTTGGCGACATTCAGTACTTC,CASSLRGFGDIQYF
.,TRBJ1-6,.,TRBV7-9,TGTGCCAGCAGCTTAGTACAGGCTAGGGATTCACCCCTCCACTTT,CASSLVQARDSPLHF
TRBD2,TRBJ2-1,.,TRBV7-3,TGTGCCAGCAGCGAGGGGACTAGCGGCTACAATGAGCAGTTCTTC,CASSEGTSGYNEQFF
TRBD1,TRBJ2-5,.,TRBV6-5,TGTGCCAGCAGCACCGACAGGGCCCAGGAGACCCAGTACTTC,CASSTDRAQETQYF
TRBD2,TRBJ2-2,.,TRBV15,TGTGCCACCAGCAGAGTTGCCCTAGCGGGAGGGCCGACCGGGGAGCTGTTTTTT,CATSRVALAGGPTGELFF
.,TRBJ2-7,.,TRBV6-5,TGTGCCAGCAGGGGGGGCTCCTACGAGCAGTACTTC,CASRGGSYEQYF
.,TRBJ2-1,.,TRBV14,TGTGCCAGCAGCCAACTTACGAGTGTTGCCGAGCAGTTCTTC,CASSQLTSVAEQFF
.,TRBJ1-1,once,TRBV3-1/TRBV3-2,TGTGCCAGCAGCTACTTACCAGGTTTGGACACTGAAGCTTTCTTT,CASSYLPGLDTEAFF
.,TRBJ2-1,.,TRBV5-4,TGTGCCAGCAGCTGGACTGAATACAATGAGCAGTTCTTC,CASSWTEYNEQFF
.,TRBJ2-7,.,TRBV28,TGTGCCAGCATCGAAAGGGGATCCTACGAGCAGTACTTC,CASIERGSYEQYF
TRBD2,TRBJ2-3,.,TRBV4-1,TGCGCCAGCAGCCGCATTTTTGGGGGGACTAGCGGCACAGATACGCAGTATTTT,CASSRIFGGTSGTDTQYF
.,TRBJ2-5,.,TRBV3-1/TRBV3-2,TGTGCCAGCAGCCAGTATCAGACCCAGTACTTC,CASSQYQTQYF
.,TRBJ1-1,.,TRBV28,TGTGCCAGCAGTTACCCCGGGTGGACTGAAGCTTTCTTT,CASSYPGWTEAFF
.,TRBJ2-6,.,TRBV9,TGTGCCAGCAGCCCCAGGGGATCCGGGGCCAACGTCCTGACTTTC,CASSPRGSGANVLTF
.,TRBJ1-2,.,TRBV10-3,TGTGCCATCAGTGACATTGATAGCCGGGGCACCTTC,CAISDIDSRGTF
.,TRBJ2-2,once,TRBV18,TGTGCCAGCTCACCACAGGCAGGGGATACCGGGGAGCTGTTTTTT,CASSPQAGDTGELFF
TRBD1,TRBJ1-5,.,TRBV6-5,TGTGCCAGCAGGCTAACAGGGGGCAATCAGCCCCAGCATTTT,CASRLTGGNQPQHF
TRBD1,TRBJ2-1,.,TRBV6-6,TGTGCCAGCAGCGTACCCGGGACAGGGGACAATGAGCAGTTCTTC,CASSVPGTGDNEQFF
.,TRBJ2-3,.,TRBV25-1,TGTGCCAGCAGTGTCGGGAGAAATACGCAGTATTTT,CASSVGRNTQYF